This paragraph reports one TCR beta chain. These data are taken from a study of blood T cell repertoires in COVID-19. The study assigned cohorts using participant-reported clinical history. Cohort 3 donors counted as recovered after two negative PCRs, clearance, or resolved symptoms. Original methodology: Amplification of reference gene primers was used by the study to estimate nucleated cell counts. Some clones are missing from TCRdb's copy, which holds only in-frame ones; the method was immunoSEQ multiplex PCR. The V and J calls and clone size come from that table; D and trimming were worked out from the DNA. The sample lists approximately 360,000 clones, roughly 87% occurring once. Source material: PBMCs or T cells enriched from blood (not recorded which). The clonotype originates from a woman aged 50 to 60 who had recovered from COVID-19.

This chain's CDR3 is CASSLAVGAGHQETQYF. CDR3 nucleotides: TGCGCCAGCAGCTTGGCCGTGGGAGCGGGGCACCAAGAGACCCAGTACTTC. This chain connects TRBV5-1 to TRBJ2-5; the match to TRBD2 covers 7 bases. J gave up 0 bases and V 0 bases, and 8 bases lay outside the gene matches. In germline, CDR1 is SGHRS, CDR2 YFSETQ. The CDR3 has 17 amino acids.